This TCR beta chain was recorded in a study of T-cell memory formation after mild COVID-19. Study context: Each donor largely had its own TCR clusters.

TCRdb re-derived calls from the 5' RACE reads in MiXCR, one entry per CDR3 protein. The table has about 420,000 distinct CDR3 sequences, less than 25% seen once. Findings and caveats of the study: Within pre-infection memory, some responding clones were found, suggesting cross-reactive memory joined. CD4+ clones that contracted lay mainly in CM and EM; CD8+ ones lay in EMRA.

Germline CDR1 reads DFQATT; CDR2 reads SNEGSKA (reference sequence). V shed 3 bases and J 7 bases; nucleotides not matched to a gene: 7. The CDR3 is 13 residues long. In its sample, this clonotype was seen a few times. Its antigen remains unidentified. The receptor comes from an adult woman who had mild COVID-19 (a few samples of this study predate the infection). Cell type and time point are not known. The rearrangement joins TRBV20-1 to TRBJ2-7, with 9 bases that match TRBD1. The source material was PBMCs or a T cell subset sorted from them (not recorded which). This CDR3 is CSASTGTGLEQYF. The CDR3 DNA is TGCAGTGCTAGTACCGGGACAGGGTTGGAGCAGTACTTC.